The rows below give T cell receptor beta chains drawn from one sample of a study of blood T cells in healthy people across ages. Using its own MiXCR run on the 5' RACE reads, TCRdb lists one record per CDR3 protein. The sample shows fewer than 1.5 million distinct CDR3 sequences, approximately 40% of them seen only once. The sequenced sample consisted of blood. These receptors were collected from a woman aged 18-29 years in good health. The CDR3 runs from the conserved cysteine through the conserved F or W. The D gene is left open where the match is weak. Clone size, where shown, is once, few, many, or a class for clones that have expanded.

TRBV28	TRBJ1-2	NA	NA	TGTGCCAGCAGACAGCAGGGAGGGAGCTATGGCTACACCTTC	CASRQQGGSYGYTF
TRBV4-1	TRBJ1-6	NA	NA	TGCGCCAGCAGCCAAGATCTTCTCGGGGGCGTATCACCCCTCCACTTT	CASSQDLLGGVSPLHF
TRBV6-5	TRBJ2-5	NA	NA	TGTGCCAGCAGACTCCTTGGCGGGGTAGACCAAGAGACCCAGTACTTC	CASRLLGGVDQETQYF
TRBV7-8	TRBJ1-4	TRBD1	few	TGTGCCAGCAGGTTGAGACCGGGACAGCATAATGAAAAACTGTTTTTT	CASRLRPGQHNEKLFF
TRBV6-6	TRBJ1-2	NA	few	TGTGCCAGCAGTTCTTTTCGGACAAACGGCTACACCTTC	CASSSFRTNGYTF
TRBV5-1	TRBJ2-1	TRBD2	NA	TGCGCCAGCAGGTCGGGACTAGCGGGAGTCAATGAGCAGTTCTTC	CASRSGLAGVNEQFF
TRBV6-1	TRBJ2-1	TRBD2	NA	TGTGCCAGCAGCCCCTGGGGTAGCGGGGGATCTGGGGGGTACAATGAGCAGTTCTTC	CASSPWGSGGSGGYNEQFF
TRBV29-1	TRBJ2-1	TRBD2	NA	TGCAGCGTGGACAGGACTAGCGGGGGTACCTACAATGAGCAGTTCTTC	CSVDRTSGGTYNEQFF
TRBV4-2	TRBJ2-3	NA	few	TGTGCCAGCAGCCTCAGACCGGGGGAAGATACGCAGTATTTT	CASSLRPGEDTQYF
TRBV5-1	TRBJ1-1	TRBD1	NA	TGCGCCAGCAGCCCAGGGGGGACCGACATGAACACTGAAGCTTTCTTT	CASSPGGTDMNTEAFF
TRBV11-2	TRBJ2-7	NA	NA	TGTGCCAGCAGCATCACTAGATACGAGCAGTACTTC	CASSITRYEQYF
TRBV29-1	TRBJ2-1	NA	NA	TGCGGCGTCCTCGTCTACGAGCAGTTCTTC	CGVLVYEQFF
TRBV29-1	TRBJ2-7	NA	NA	TGCAGCATGGGTCAGGGGTCCTACGAGCAGTACTTC	CSMGQGSYEQYF
TRBV11-2	TRBJ2-1	TRBD1	NA	TGTGCCAGCAGCTTAACCGGACAGGTAGGCTACAATGAGCAGTTCTTC	CASSLTGQVGYNEQFF
TRBV27	TRBJ1-4	NA	NA	TGTGCCAGCAGTCTGACAGCAGACCTAAGGGAAAAACTGTTTTTT	CASSLTADLREKLFF
TRBV28	TRBJ1-4	NA	NA	TGTGCCAGCAGGCCGGCAAGTTGGGGTGAAAAACTGTTTTTT	CASRPASWGEKLFF
TRBV10-3	TRBJ1-1	TRBD1	few	TGTGCCATCAGCGAGGGACAGCTGAACACTGAAGCTTTCTTT	CAISEGQLNTEAFF
TRBV6-2/TRBV6-3	TRBJ1-1	NA	NA	TGTGCCAGCAGGCCCAGGGTAATCTCTGAAGCTTTCTTT	CASRPRVISEAFF
TRBV20-1	TRBJ2-5	TRBD1	NA	TGCAGTGGTCGACAGGGGTCAGAGACCCAGTACTTC	CSGRQGSETQYF
TRBV20-1	TRBJ2-7	NA	NA	TGCAGTGCTAATCAGGACTGGTCCTACGAGCAGTACTTC	CSANQDWSYEQYF
TRBV3-1	TRBJ2-1	NA	few	TGTGCCAGCAGCGCCGGGGACATCCGGGAGCAGTTCTTC	CASSAGDIREQFF
TRBV13	TRBJ2-7	TRBD2	NA	TGTGCCAGCAGCTTAAAAAGCGGGGGGGCCCTTGCCTACGAGCAGTACTTC	CASSLKSGGALAYEQYF
TRBV7-9	TRBJ2-5	TRBD2	NA	TGTGCCAGCAGCTCGTCCCGGGGGGATGTTGGAGAGACCCAGTACTTC	CASSSSRGDVGETQYF